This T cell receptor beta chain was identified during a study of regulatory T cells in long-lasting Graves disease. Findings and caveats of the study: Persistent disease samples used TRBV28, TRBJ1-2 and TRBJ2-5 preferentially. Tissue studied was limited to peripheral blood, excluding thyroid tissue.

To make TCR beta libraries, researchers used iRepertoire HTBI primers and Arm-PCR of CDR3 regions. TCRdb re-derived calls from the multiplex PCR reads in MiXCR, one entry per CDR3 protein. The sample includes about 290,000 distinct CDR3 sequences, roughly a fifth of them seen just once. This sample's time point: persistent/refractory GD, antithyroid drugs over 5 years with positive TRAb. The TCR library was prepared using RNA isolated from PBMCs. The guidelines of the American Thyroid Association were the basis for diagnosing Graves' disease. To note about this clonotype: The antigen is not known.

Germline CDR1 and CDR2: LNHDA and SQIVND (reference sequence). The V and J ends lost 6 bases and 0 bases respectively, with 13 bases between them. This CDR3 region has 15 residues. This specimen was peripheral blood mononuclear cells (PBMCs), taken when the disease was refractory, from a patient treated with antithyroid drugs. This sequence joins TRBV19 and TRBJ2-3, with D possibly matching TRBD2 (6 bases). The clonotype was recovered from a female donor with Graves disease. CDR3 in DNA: TGTGCCAGTAGGAGGTCCGGGAGAAGCACAGATACGCAGTATTTT. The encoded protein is CASRRSGRSTDTQYF.